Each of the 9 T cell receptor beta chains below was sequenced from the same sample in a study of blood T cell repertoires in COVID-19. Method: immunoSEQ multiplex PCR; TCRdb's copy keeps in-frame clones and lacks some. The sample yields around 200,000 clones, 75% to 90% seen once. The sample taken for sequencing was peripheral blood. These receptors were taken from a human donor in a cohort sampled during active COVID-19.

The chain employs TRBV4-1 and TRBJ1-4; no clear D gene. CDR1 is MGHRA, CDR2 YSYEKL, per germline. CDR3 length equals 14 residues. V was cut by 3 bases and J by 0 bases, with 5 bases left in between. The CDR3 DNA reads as TGCGCCAGCAGCCACGTCGCAACTAATGAAAAACTGTTTTTT. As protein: CASSHVATNEKLFF.

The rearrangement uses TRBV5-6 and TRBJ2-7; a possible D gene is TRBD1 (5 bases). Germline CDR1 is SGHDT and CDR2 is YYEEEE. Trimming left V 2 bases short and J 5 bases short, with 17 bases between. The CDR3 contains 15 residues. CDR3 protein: CASSFTGPEDNEQYF. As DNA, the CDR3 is TGTGCCAGCAGCTTTACCGGGCCCGAGGACAACGAGCAGTACTTC.

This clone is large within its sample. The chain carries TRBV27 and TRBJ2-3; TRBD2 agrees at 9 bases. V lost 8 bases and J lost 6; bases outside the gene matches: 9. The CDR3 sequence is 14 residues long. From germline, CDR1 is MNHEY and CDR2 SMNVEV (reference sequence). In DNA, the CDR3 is TGTGCCAGCGGTCCTCGTAGCGGGAGCGATACGCAGTATTTT. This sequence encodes CASGPRSGSDTQYF.

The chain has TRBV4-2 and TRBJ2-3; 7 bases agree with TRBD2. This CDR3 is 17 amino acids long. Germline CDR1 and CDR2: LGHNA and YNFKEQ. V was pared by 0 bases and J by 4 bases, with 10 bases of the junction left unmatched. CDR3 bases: TGTGCCAGCAGCCAAGATCCTTTAAGCGGGATAGCAGATACGCAGTATTTT. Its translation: CASSQDPLSGIADTQYF.

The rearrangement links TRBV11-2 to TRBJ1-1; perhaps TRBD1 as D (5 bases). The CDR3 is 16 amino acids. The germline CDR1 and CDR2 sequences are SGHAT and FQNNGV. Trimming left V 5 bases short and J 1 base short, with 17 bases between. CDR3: CASSPRLRGWNTEAFF. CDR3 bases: TGTGCCAGCAGCCCCCGACTTAGGGGATGGAACACTGAAGCTTTCTTT.

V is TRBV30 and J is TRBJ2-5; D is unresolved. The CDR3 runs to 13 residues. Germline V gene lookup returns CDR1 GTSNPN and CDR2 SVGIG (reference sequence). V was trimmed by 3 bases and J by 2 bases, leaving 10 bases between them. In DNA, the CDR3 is TGTGCCTGGAGGGTTACACGACAAGAGACCCAGTACTTC. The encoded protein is CAWRVTRQETQYF.

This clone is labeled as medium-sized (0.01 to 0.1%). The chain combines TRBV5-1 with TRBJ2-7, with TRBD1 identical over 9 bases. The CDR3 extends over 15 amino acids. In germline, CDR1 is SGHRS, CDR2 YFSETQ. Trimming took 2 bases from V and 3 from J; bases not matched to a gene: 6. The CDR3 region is CASSLWTGAGYEQYF. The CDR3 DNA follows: TGCGCCAGCAGCTTATGGACAGGGGCAGGCTACGAGCAGTACTTC.

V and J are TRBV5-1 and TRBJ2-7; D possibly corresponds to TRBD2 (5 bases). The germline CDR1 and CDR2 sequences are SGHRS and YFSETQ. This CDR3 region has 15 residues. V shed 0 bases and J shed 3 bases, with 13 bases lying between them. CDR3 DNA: TGCGCCAGCAGCTTGGGCGGGTCCCATGTCTACGAGCAGTACTTC. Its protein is CASSLGGSHVYEQYF.

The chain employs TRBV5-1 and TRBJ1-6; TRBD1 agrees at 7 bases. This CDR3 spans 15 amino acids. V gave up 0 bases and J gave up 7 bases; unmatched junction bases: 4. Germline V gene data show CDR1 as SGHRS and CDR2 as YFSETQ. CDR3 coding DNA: TGCGCCAGCAGCTTGGGACAGGGAGAGAATTCACCCCTCCACTTT. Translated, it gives CASSLGQGENSPLHF. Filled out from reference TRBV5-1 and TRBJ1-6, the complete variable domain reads KAGVTQTPRYLIKTRGQQVTLSCSPISGHRSVSWYQQTPGQGLQFLFEYFSETQRNKGNFPGRFSGRQFSNSRSEMNVSTLELGDSALYLCASSLGQGENSPLHFGNGTRLTVT.